The rows below give T cell receptor beta chains drawn from one sample of a study of early T cells in non-severe SARS-CoV-2 infection. TCRdb passed the 5' RACE reads through MiXCR, listing each CDR3 protein once. Of approximately 100,000 distinct CDR3 sequences listed, approximately 17% were seen once; the top ten hold 0.95% to 1.5%. Sequenced material: whole blood. The receptors shown here come from an adult who was a healthcare worker with PCR-confirmed SARS-CoV-2 infection or an uninfected control (not recorded which). Each CDR3 is given with its conserved first and last residue. Fields, in order: J gene, D gene, V gene, clone size, CDR3 protein, CDR3 DNA. A D gene is named only where the DNA matches it firmly. The size field is filled for only some rows; it gives once, few, many or a size class.

j_gene: TRBJ2-3; d_gene: NA; v_gene: TRBV28; abundance: few; CDR3aa: CASSPDSLEFTDTQYF; CDR3nt: TGTGCCAGCAGTCCCGACAGCCTTGAGTTCACAGATACGCAGTATTTT
j_gene: TRBJ2-3; d_gene: NA; v_gene: TRBV7-9; abundance: NA; CDR3aa: CASSLTGTTSTDTQYF; CDR3nt: TGTGCCAGCAGCTTAACCGGGACAACTAGCACAGATACGCAGTATTTT
j_gene: TRBJ1-2; d_gene: NA; v_gene: TRBV20-1; abundance: NA; CDR3aa: CSAQMSDNYGYTF; CDR3nt: TGCAGTGCCCAAATGAGCGATAACTATGGCTACACCTTC
j_gene: TRBJ2-1; d_gene: NA; v_gene: TRBV20-1; abundance: few; CDR3aa: CSAREGGPNNEQFF; CDR3nt: TGCAGTGCTAGGGAGGGGGGCCCAAACAATGAGCAGTTCTTC
j_gene: TRBJ1-3; d_gene: NA; v_gene: TRBV28; abundance: many; CDR3aa: CASRVGNTIYF; CDR3nt: TGTGCCAGCAGGGTAGGGAACACCATATATTTT
j_gene: TRBJ2-1; d_gene: NA; v_gene: TRBV28; abundance: NA; CDR3aa: CASSPLLYNEQFF; CDR3nt: TGTGCCAGCAGTCCCCTCCTCTACAATGAGCAGTTCTTC
j_gene: TRBJ2-7; d_gene: TRBD2; v_gene: TRBV28; abundance: NA; CDR3aa: CASRRLAGDPHEQYF; CDR3nt: TGTGCCAGCAGACGCCTAGCGGGAGACCCACACGAGCAGTACTTC
j_gene: TRBJ2-5; d_gene: NA; v_gene: TRBV7-2; abundance: few; CDR3aa: CASSTPWGDGGETQYF; CDR3nt: TGTGCCAGCAGCACTCCATGGGGGGATGGGGGAGAGACCCAGTACTTC
j_gene: TRBJ2-7; d_gene: TRBD2; v_gene: TRBV11-2; abundance: many; CDR3aa: CASSPRELAGYEQYF; CDR3nt: TGTGCCAGCAGTCCCAGGGAACTAGCGGGTTACGAGCAGTACTTC
j_gene: TRBJ2-7; d_gene: NA; v_gene: TRBV20-1; abundance: NA; CDR3aa: CSATMGYSYEQYF; CDR3nt: TGCAGTGCTACTATGGGGTACTCCTACGAGCAGTACTTC
j_gene: TRBJ2-3; d_gene: TRBD2; v_gene: TRBV20-1; abundance: NA; CDR3aa: CSAPGASGKADTQYF; CDR3nt: TGCAGTGCCCCCGGAGCTAGCGGGAAAGCAGATACGCAGTATTTT
j_gene: TRBJ1-5; d_gene: NA; v_gene: TRBV10-2; abundance: NA; CDR3aa: CASSESVSNQPQHF; CDR3nt: TGCGCCAGCAGTGAATCAGTTAGCAATCAGCCCCAGCATTTT
j_gene: TRBJ1-2; d_gene: NA; v_gene: TRBV18; abundance: NA; CDR3aa: CASSPTGGADGYTF; CDR3nt: TGTGCCAGCTCACCTACGGGTGGCGCGGATGGCTACACCTTC
j_gene: TRBJ2-1; d_gene: TRBD1; v_gene: TRBV6-2/TRBV6-3; abundance: NA; CDR3aa: CASMKDRGGEQFF; CDR3nt: TGTGCCAGCATGAAAGACAGGGGTGGAGAGCAGTTCTTC
j_gene: TRBJ2-3; d_gene: TRBD2; v_gene: TRBV7-8; abundance: NA; CDR3aa: CASSQGGTSGRMTDTQYF; CDR3nt: TGTGCCAGCAGTCAAGGAGGGACTAGCGGGAGAATGACAGATACGCAGTATTTT
j_gene: TRBJ2-3; d_gene: TRBD2; v_gene: TRBV27; abundance: few; CDR3aa: CASSRSGSIADTQYF; CDR3nt: TGTGCCAGCAGCAGAAGCGGGAGCATCGCAGATACGCAGTATTTT
j_gene: TRBJ1-6; d_gene: NA; v_gene: TRBV5-6; abundance: NA; CDR3aa: CASNLLAARNSPLHF; CDR3nt: TGTGCCAGTAACCTCTTAGCAGCTAGAAATTCACCCCTCCACTTT
j_gene: TRBJ1-4; d_gene: NA; v_gene: TRBV7-9; abundance: NA; CDR3aa: CASSREGLVEKLFF; CDR3nt: TGTGCCAGCAGCCGAGAGGGCCTGGTGGAAAAACTGTTTTTT
j_gene: TRBJ2-5; d_gene: NA; v_gene: TRBV7-9; abundance: NA; CDR3aa: CASSLVTIEETQYF; CDR3nt: TGTGCCAGCAGCTTAGTGACTATCGAAGAGACCCAGTACTTC
j_gene: TRBJ2-7; d_gene: NA; v_gene: TRBV11-2; abundance: many; CDR3aa: CASSAARENEQYF; CDR3nt: TGTGCCAGCAGCGCGGCCAGGGAGAACGAGCAGTACTTC
j_gene: TRBJ2-1; d_gene: NA; v_gene: TRBV15; abundance: NA; CDR3aa: CATSRDLDGYNEQFF; CDR3nt: TGTGCCACCAGCAGAGACTTAGACGGTTACAATGAGCAGTTCTTC
j_gene: TRBJ1-1; d_gene: NA; v_gene: TRBV6-5; abundance: few; CDR3aa: CASSYSPDRNFEAFF; CDR3nt: TGTGCCAGCAGTTACTCTCCCGACAGGAATTTTGAAGCTTTCTTT
j_gene: TRBJ1-2; d_gene: TRBD1; v_gene: TRBV5-1; abundance: NA; CDR3aa: CASSSIQGKGNGYTF; CDR3nt: TGCGCCAGCAGCTCAATACAGGGGAAGGGCAATGGCTACACCTTC
j_gene: TRBJ2-3; d_gene: NA; v_gene: TRBV3-1; abundance: NA; CDR3aa: CASSPRYGATDTQYF; CDR3nt: TGTGCCAGCAGCCCGCGATACGGAGCCACAGATACGCAGTATTTT
j_gene: TRBJ2-7; d_gene: NA; v_gene: TRBV28; abundance: few; CDR3aa: CASSFLGTPNEQYF; CDR3nt: TGTGCCAGCAGTTTCCTTGGGACCCCCAACGAGCAGTACTTC
j_gene: TRBJ1-5; d_gene: NA; v_gene: TRBV18; abundance: few; CDR3aa: CASSPLGGKDQPQHF; CDR3nt: TGTGCCAGCTCACCCTTGGGGGGAAAGGATCAGCCCCAGCATTTT
j_gene: TRBJ1-4; d_gene: NA; v_gene: TRBV19; abundance: few; CDR3aa: CASSADSQGEEKLFF; CDR3nt: TGTGCCAGTAGTGCCGACAGTCAAGGAGAAGAAAAACTGTTTTTT
j_gene: TRBJ2-6; d_gene: NA; v_gene: TRBV28; abundance: NA; CDR3aa: CASSAHGSGANVLTF; CDR3nt: TGTGCCAGCAGTGCCCACGGGTCTGGGGCCAACGTCCTGACTTTC
j_gene: TRBJ1-4; d_gene: NA; v_gene: TRBV27; abundance: few; CDR3aa: CASSPFDRIELFF; CDR3nt: TGTGCCAGCAGCCCTTTCGACAGAATAGAACTGTTTTTT
j_gene: TRBJ1-5; d_gene: NA; v_gene: TRBV6-5; abundance: NA; CDR3aa: CASGIGTDSNQPQHF; CDR3nt: TGTGCCAGCGGAATTGGGACGGATAGCAATCAGCCCCAGCATTTT
j_gene: TRBJ2-7; d_gene: NA; v_gene: TRBV9; abundance: NA; CDR3aa: CASSVGRERAAYEQYF; CDR3nt: TGTGCCAGCAGCGTAGGGAGGGAGCGGGCCGCCTACGAGCAGTACTTC
j_gene: TRBJ1-2; d_gene: NA; v_gene: TRBV7-6; abundance: NA; CDR3aa: CASSHRQDYGYTF; CDR3nt: TGTGCCAGCAGCCACCGACAGGACTATGGCTACACCTTC
j_gene: TRBJ2-7; d_gene: TRBD2; v_gene: TRBV12-3/TRBV12-4; abundance: few; CDR3aa: CASISSGTYEQYF; CDR3nt: TGTGCCAGCATCTCAAGCGGGACCTACGAGCAGTACTTC
j_gene: TRBJ2-5; d_gene: TRBD2; v_gene: TRBV6-2/TRBV6-3; abundance: NA; CDR3aa: CASTSYRTSGGQETQYF; CDR3nt: TGTGCCAGCACCTCCTATCGGACTAGCGGGGGTCAAGAGACCCAGTACTTC
j_gene: TRBJ2-1; d_gene: NA; v_gene: TRBV6-2/TRBV6-3; abundance: few; CDR3aa: CASSPRDNLNNEQFF; CDR3nt: TGTGCCAGCAGTCCCCGGGACAATTTGAACAATGAGCAGTTCTTC
j_gene: TRBJ2-7; d_gene: NA; v_gene: TRBV12-3/TRBV12-4; abundance: few; CDR3aa: CASSDGSYEQYF; CDR3nt: TGTGCCAGCTCGGATGGATCCTACGAGCAGTACTTC
j_gene: TRBJ2-3; d_gene: NA; v_gene: TRBV4-2; abundance: NA; CDR3aa: CASSPLMAPDTQYF; CDR3nt: TGTGCCAGCAGCCCGTTAATGGCTCCAGATACGCAGTATTTT
j_gene: TRBJ2-1; d_gene: NA; v_gene: TRBV7-9; abundance: few; CDR3aa: CASSGGAASYNEQFF; CDR3nt: TGTGCCAGCAGCGGAGGGGCGGCTTCGTACAATGAGCAGTTCTTC
j_gene: TRBJ2-7; d_gene: TRBD2; v_gene: TRBV6-2/TRBV6-3; abundance: few; CDR3aa: CASRTSGRNSGGQYF; CDR3nt: TGTGCCAGCCGGACTAGCGGGAGAAACTCGGGCGGGCAGTACTTC
j_gene: TRBJ2-2; d_gene: TRBD2; v_gene: TRBV2; abundance: NA; CDR3aa: CASNRRRLAGYTGELFF; CDR3nt: TGTGCCAGCAACCGCCGGAGGCTAGCGGGCTACACCGGGGAGCTGTTTTTT
j_gene: TRBJ2-6; d_gene: NA; v_gene: TRBV5-6; abundance: NA; CDR3aa: CASSLYGGRAVSGANVLTF; CDR3nt: TGTGCCAGCAGCTTGTACGGCGGCAGGGCTGTTTCTGGGGCCAACGTCCTGACTTTC
j_gene: TRBJ1-6; d_gene: NA; v_gene: TRBV4-2; abundance: NA; CDR3aa: CASSQGRESSYNSPLHF; CDR3nt: TGTGCCAGCAGCCAAGGGAGGGAAAGCTCCTATAATTCACCCCTCCACTTT
j_gene: TRBJ1-5; d_gene: NA; v_gene: TRBV20-1; abundance: NA; CDR3aa: CSARVGGNQPQHF; CDR3nt: TGCAGTGCTAGAGTGGGGGGCAATCAGCCCCAGCATTTT
j_gene: TRBJ1-1; d_gene: NA; v_gene: TRBV12-3/TRBV12-4; abundance: NA; CDR3aa: CASGQQGYTEAFF; CDR3nt: TGTGCCAGCGGTCAACAGGGCTACACTGAAGCTTTCTTT
j_gene: TRBJ2-3; d_gene: NA; v_gene: TRBV6-4; abundance: few; CDR3aa: CASSERGPTDTQYF; CDR3nt: TGTGCCAGCAGTGAACGGGGGCCTACAGATACGCAGTATTTT
j_gene: TRBJ2-2; d_gene: NA; v_gene: TRBV9; abundance: many; CDR3aa: CASSLHIKAPGELFF; CDR3nt: TGTGCCAGCAGCCTACACATTAAGGCTCCCGGGGAGCTGTTTTTT
j_gene: TRBJ2-7; d_gene: TRBD2; v_gene: TRBV20-1; abundance: many; CDR3aa: CSARGSGRTSYEQYF; CDR3nt: TGCAGTGCTAGAGGAAGCGGGAGGACCTCCTACGAGCAGTACTTC
j_gene: TRBJ2-1; d_gene: TRBD2; v_gene: TRBV7-9; abundance: NA; CDR3aa: CASSPNGGSSYNEQFF; CDR3nt: TGTGCCAGCAGCCCAAACGGGGGGAGCTCCTACAATGAGCAGTTCTTC